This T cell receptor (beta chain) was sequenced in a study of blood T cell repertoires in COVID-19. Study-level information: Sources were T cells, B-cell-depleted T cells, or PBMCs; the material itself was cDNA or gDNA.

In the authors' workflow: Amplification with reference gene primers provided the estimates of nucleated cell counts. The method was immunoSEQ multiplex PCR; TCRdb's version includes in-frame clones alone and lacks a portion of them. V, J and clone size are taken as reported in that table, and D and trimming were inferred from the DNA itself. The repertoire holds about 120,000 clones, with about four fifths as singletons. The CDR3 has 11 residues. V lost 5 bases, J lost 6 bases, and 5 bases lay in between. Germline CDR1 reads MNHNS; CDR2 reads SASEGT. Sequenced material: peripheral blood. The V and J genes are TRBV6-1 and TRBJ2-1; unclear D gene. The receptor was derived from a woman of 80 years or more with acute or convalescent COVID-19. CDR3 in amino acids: CASSLANEQFF. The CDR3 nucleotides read TGTGCCAGCAGTTTGGCCAATGAGCAGTTCTTC.